Listed here are 17 T cell receptor beta chains from one sample, sequenced in a study of T cell responses to AZD1222 COVID-19 vaccine. Some clones are missing from TCRdb's copy, which holds only in-frame ones; the method was immunoSEQ multiplex PCR. The sample has about 150,000 clones, around 88% seen once. The material sequenced was peripheral blood, taken on day 0 of MenACWY control vaccination. The receptor set was obtained from an adult in good health.

This chain connects TRBV19 to TRBJ1-6, with D possibly matching TRBD1 (6 bases). The CDR3 totals 17 residues. V was pared by 1 base and J by 9 bases, with 19 bases between. Germline CDR1 and CDR2: LNHDA and SQIVND (reference sequence). The CDR3 nucleotides are TGTGCCAGTAGTATAGGTGGGGGGGCCCCTATGGTTTCACCCCTCCACTTT. Amino acids: CASSIGGGAPMVSPLHF.

The V and J genes are TRBV6-2 or TRBV6-3 and TRBJ2-1, with TRBD2 identical over 11 bases. There are 16 residues in the CDR3. Unmatched junction bases numbered 9, after V lost 5 bases and J lost 6 bases. CDR1 is MNHEY, CDR2 SVGEGT, per germline. CDR3 sequence: CASSRISGRASNEQFF. The CDR3 DNA sequence: TGTGCCAGCAGTCGTATTAGCGGGAGGGCCAGCAATGAGCAGTTCTTC.

CDR3 protein: CASSRVQGGEQYF. The CDR3 nucleotides read TGTGCCAGCAGCAGAGTACAGGGTGGCGAGCAGTACTTC. This chain links TRBV5-6 with TRBJ2-7; a possible D gene is TRBD1 (6 bases). Trimming pared 4 bases from V and 6 bases from J, leaving 14 bases between. This CDR3 spans 13 amino acids. Germline-derived CDR1 and CDR2 are SGHDT and YYEEEE.

This clone was recorded a few times. The chain is built from TRBV18 and TRBJ2-7; D is tentatively TRBD1 or TRBD2 (5 bases each). V lost 0 bases and J lost 0, with 9 bases in between. This CDR3 is built from 15 residues. The V gene's germline CDR1 is KGHSH and CDR2 LQKENI. The CDR3 DNA follows: TGTGCCAGCTCACCACCGCAGAGGGGCTCCTACGAGCAGTACTTC. Encoded protein: CASSPPQRGSYEQYF.

A few counts support this clone. The chain combines TRBV29-1 with TRBJ1-2, with unresolved D. The CDR3 is made up of 11 amino acids. Trimming stripped 1 base from V and 9 bases from J, with 9 bases between. From germline, CDR1 is SQVTM and CDR2 ANQGSEA. The CDR3 DNA is TGCAGCGTTGAAGGTATGGAGAGCTACACCTTC. Its translation: CSVEGMESYTF.

This sequence joins TRBV7-2 and TRBJ2-5; maybe TRBD2 (5 bases). This CDR3 is 15 amino acids long. From germline, CDR1 is SGHTA and CDR2 FQGNSA. The V end lost 1 base, the J end lost 5 bases, and 14 bases lay between the germline ends. Here the CDR3 reads CASSLEGYPGETQYF. The CDR3 nucleotides read TGTGCCAGCAGCTTAGAAGGGTACCCGGGGGAGACCCAGTACTTC. The full variable domain, completed using reference TRBV7-2 and TRBJ2-5, is GAGVSQSPSNKVTEKGKDVELRCDPISGHTALYWYRQSLGQGLEFLIYFQGNSAPDKSGLPSDRFSAERTGGSVSTLTIQRTQQEDSAVYLCASSLEGYPGETQYFGPGTRLLVL.

This chain links TRBV19 with TRBJ1-1, with D unresolved. The CDR3 has 15 residues. The V end lost 3 bases, the J end lost 1 base, and 12 bases lay between the germline ends. Germline CDR1 and CDR2: LNHDA and SQIVND (reference sequence). This chain's CDR3 is CASSIDDRRNTEAFF. The CDR3 coding sequence is TGTGCCAGTAGTATTGACGACCGCAGGAACACTGAAGCTTTCTTT.

This clone was seen once. The rearrangement links TRBV30 to TRBJ1-4; maybe TRBD1 (5 bases). The V end was cut by 0 bases, the J end by 0 bases, with 8 bases between. Per germline, CDR1 GTSNPN and CDR2 SVGIG (reference sequence). The length of the CDR3 is 15 residues. The CDR3 DNA reads as TGTGCCTGGAGTGTGAGGGGAGCAACTAATGAAAAACTGTTTTTT. It encodes CAWSVRGATNEKLFF.

The CDR3 is CASSRRDGELFF. DNA for the CDR3: TGTGCCAGCAGTAGGAGGGACGGGGAGCTGTTTTTT. This sequence joins TRBV12-3 or TRBV12-4 and TRBJ2-2; a weak D match, TRBD2 (6 bases). CDR3 length: 12 residues. Deletions cut 5 bases from V and 7 bases from J, with 8 bases between.

The chain joins TRBV5-1 to TRBJ1-1; D is unresolved. V lost 6 bases and J 5 bases, leaving 14 bases between the germline ends. The CDR3 is 13 amino acids. Per the germline V gene, CDR1 is SGHRS and CDR2 is YFSETQ. CDR3 sequence reads: CASNWADLTEAFF. DNA of the CDR3: TGCGCCAGCAACTGGGCCGACTTAACTGAAGCTTTCTTT.

This chain joins TRBV3-1 (or the pseudogene TRBV3-2) and TRBJ1-1; no clear D. The CDR3 has 14 amino acids. The germline CDR1 and CDR2 sequences are LGHDT and YNNKEL (reference sequence). Trimming shortened V by 2 bases and J by 1 base, and 8 bases separated the two germline ends. CDR3 bases: TGTGCCAGCAGCCAATTGATGGGGAACACTGAAGCTTTCTTT. The encoded protein is CASSQLMGNTEAFF.

The genes are TRBV6-5 and TRBJ1-3, with D possibly TRBD1 on 6 matching bases. V gave up 5 bases and J gave up 1 base, with 12 bases separating them. The CDR3 covers 15 residues. Germline V gives CDR1 MNHEY, CDR2 SVGAGI. CDR3 DNA: TGTGCCAGCAGTCGACAACAGGGATCTGGAAACACCATATATTTT. Its protein product is CASSRQQGSGNTIYF.

J is TRBJ2-6 and V is TRBV3-1 (or the pseudogene TRBV3-2); D uncertain. The V gene lost 7 bases and the J gene lost 0 bases, with 10 bases spanning the gap. Germline values: CDR1 LGHDT, CDR2 YNNKEL (reference sequence). The CDR3 loop spans 15 amino acids. In nucleotides, the CDR3 is TGTGCCAGCACCCTAAAGGGCTCTGGGGCCAACGTCCTGACTTTC. Protein product: CASTLKGSGANVLTF.

The V call is TRBV5-1, the J call TRBJ2-7; no reliable D call. V lost 4 bases and J 5 bases, leaving 13 bases between the germline ends. Germline-derived CDR1 and CDR2 are SGHRS and YFSETQ. This CDR3 is built from 13 residues. CDR3 loop: CASSPPLLHEQYF. Here the CDR3 DNA reads TGCGCCAGCAGCCCCCCGCTATTACACGAGCAGTACTTC.

The rearrangement joins TRBV7-9 to TRBJ1-2; no firm D call. The germline V gene encodes CDR1 SEHNR and CDR2 FQNEAQ (reference sequence). V was clipped by 1 base and J by 3 bases, with 9 bases between them. This CDR3 comprises 14 residues. As DNA, the CDR3 is TGTGCCAGCAGCTTAGAAGTCGGGTACTATGGCTACACCTTC. Amino acid sequence: CASSLEVGYYGYTF.

The J gene is TRBJ1-4, the V gene TRBV5-4; maybe TRBD1 (5 bases). Germline V gene data show CDR1 as SGHNT and CDR2 as YYREEE (reference sequence). The germline V and J ends were trimmed by 2 bases and 7 bases, with 18 bases remaining between them. CDR3 length: 16 amino acids. The CDR3 DNA follows: TGTGCCAGCAGCTTAAAGACGGGGCAGTTAGGTGAAAAACTGTTTTTT. Protein sequence: CASSLKTGQLGEKLFF.

V is TRBV4-1 and J is TRBJ2-6; D is unresolved. CDR3 length equals 16 residues. Trimming left V 5 bases short and J 0 bases short, with 11 bases between. Germline V gene sequence: CDR1 MGHRA, CDR2 YSYEKL. CDR3 protein: CASSSPGASGANVLTF. In DNA form, the CDR3 reads TGCGCCAGCAGCTCCCCAGGAGCCTCTGGGGCCAACGTCCTGACTTTC.